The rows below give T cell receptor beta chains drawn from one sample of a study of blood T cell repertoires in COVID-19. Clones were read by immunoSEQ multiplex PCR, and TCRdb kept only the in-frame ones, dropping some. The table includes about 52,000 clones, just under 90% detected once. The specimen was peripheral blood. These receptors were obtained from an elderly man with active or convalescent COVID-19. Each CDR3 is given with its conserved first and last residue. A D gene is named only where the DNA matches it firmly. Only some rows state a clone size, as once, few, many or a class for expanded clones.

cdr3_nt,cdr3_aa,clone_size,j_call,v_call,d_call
TGCGCCAGCAGCCAAGATGTCCCAGGGGTCGGGGAGACCCAGTACTTC,CASSQDVPGVGETQYF,once,TRBJ2-5,TRBV4-1,.
TGTGCCAGCAGCGATTCAGGGCTCGGCGATACGCAGTATTTT,CASSDSGLGDTQYF,.,TRBJ2-3,TRBV7-2,.
TGTGCCAGCCGGGACAGGGGCAAAATGGGCAATCAGCCCCAGCATTTT,CASRDRGKMGNQPQHF,many,TRBJ1-5,TRBV2,TRBD1
TGTGCCAGCAGCTCTCACGGGGGGACAACTAATGAAAAACTGTTTTTT,CASSSHGGTTNEKLFF,.,TRBJ1-4,TRBV3-1/TRBV3-2,.
TGTGCCAGCAGCCCCGAGGAGACGGAAGAGACCCAGTACTTC,CASSPEETEETQYF,.,TRBJ2-5,TRBV21-1,.
TGCGCCAGCAGCCCGGGACAGGGGGCTTTGGGGGAAAAACTGTTTTTT,CASSPGQGALGEKLFF,.,TRBJ1-4,TRBV5-1,TRBD1
TGTGCCAGCAGGGAGCCAGGGGAGAACACTGAAGCTTTCTTT,CASREPGENTEAFF,.,TRBJ1-1,TRBV6-5,.
TGTGCCAGCAGTTCCCAGCGGGGAACCACAGATACGCAGTATTTT,CASSSQRGTTDTQYF,.,TRBJ2-3,TRBV2,TRBD2
TGTGCCAGCAGCTTGATCCTCACAGGGGGCAGCCCAGAGACCCAGTACTTC,CASSLILTGGSPETQYF,.,TRBJ2-5,TRBV7-6,TRBD1
TGTGCCTGGAGGGACCCGGGACTCCTAAACTCCTATAATTCACCCCTCCACTTT,CAWRDPGLLNSYNSPLHF,.,TRBJ1-6,TRBV30,.